This note documents a single T cell receptor (beta chain) sequence. This entry is derived from a study of control samples from healthy donors and cancer patients. Assay used: immunoSEQ multiplex PCR; TCRdb lists only in-frame clones, some missing. In the table there are approximately 90,000 clones, about 89% of which are singletons. Trimming pared 5 bases from V and 0 bases from J, leaving 9 bases between. The length of the CDR3 is 14 residues. The germline V gene has CDR1 MNHEY and CDR2 SVGAGI. This chain links TRBV6-5 with TRBJ2-3; no clear D. Input material: blood. The source is a man aged 25 to 40 in good health. CDR3 sequence: CASSPLESTDTQYF. The CDR3 DNA reads TGTGCCAGCAGTCCCTTGGAGAGCACAGATACGCAGTATTTT.